This T cell receptor (beta chain) was captured by sequencing in a study of OX40 agonist ivuxolimab in advanced cancers. Study as a whole: Ivuxolimab, an agonistic anti-OX40 (CD134) antibody, was given to patients.

Profiled with immunoSEQ multiplex PCR; TCRdb holds only in-frame clones, not every one. The sample carries about 86,000 clones, approximately 90% recorded once. V gave up 11 bases and J gave up 4 bases; unmatched junction bases: 5. This CDR3 spans 12 amino acids. Germline V CDR1 and CDR2: MNHNS, SASEGT. This clone is a singleton in its sample. Material: CD4+ or CD8+ T cells sorted from blood, obtained in a trial of the OX40 agonist ivuxolimab. The TCR sequence derives from an adult with an advanced solid tumor such as melanoma, head and neck, liver or kidney cancer. The chain links TRBV6-1 to TRBJ2-5; TRBD2 matches at 9 bases. The DNA for the CDR3 is TGTGCCGGCAATAGCGGGGGAGAGACCCAGTACTTC. Its protein product is CAGNSGGETQYF.